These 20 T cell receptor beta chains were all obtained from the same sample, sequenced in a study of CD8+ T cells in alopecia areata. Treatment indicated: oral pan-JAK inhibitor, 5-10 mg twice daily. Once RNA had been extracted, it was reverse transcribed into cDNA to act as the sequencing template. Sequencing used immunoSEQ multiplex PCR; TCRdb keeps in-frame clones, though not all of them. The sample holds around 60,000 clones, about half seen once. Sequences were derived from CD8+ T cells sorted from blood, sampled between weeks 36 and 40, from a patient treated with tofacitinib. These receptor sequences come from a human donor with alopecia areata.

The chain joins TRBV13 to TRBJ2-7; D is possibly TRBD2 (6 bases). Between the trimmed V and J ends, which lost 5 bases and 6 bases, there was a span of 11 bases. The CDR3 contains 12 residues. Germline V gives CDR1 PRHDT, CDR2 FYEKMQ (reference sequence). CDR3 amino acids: CASSPGGVEQYF. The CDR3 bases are TGTGCCAGCAGCCCCGGGGGAGTCGAGCAGTACTTC.

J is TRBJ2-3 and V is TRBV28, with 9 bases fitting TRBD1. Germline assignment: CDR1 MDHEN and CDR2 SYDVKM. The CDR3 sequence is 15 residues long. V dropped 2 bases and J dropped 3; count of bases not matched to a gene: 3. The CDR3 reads CASSLGTGITDTQYF. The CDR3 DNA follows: TGTGCCAGCAGTTTAGGGACAGGGATAACAGATACGCAGTATTTT. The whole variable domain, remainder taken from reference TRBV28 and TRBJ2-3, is DVKVTQSSRYLVKRTGEKVFLECVQDMDHENMFWYRQDPGLGLRLIYFSYDVKMKEKGDIPEGYSVSREKKERFSLILESASTNQTSMYLCASSLGTGITDTQYFGPGTRLTVL.

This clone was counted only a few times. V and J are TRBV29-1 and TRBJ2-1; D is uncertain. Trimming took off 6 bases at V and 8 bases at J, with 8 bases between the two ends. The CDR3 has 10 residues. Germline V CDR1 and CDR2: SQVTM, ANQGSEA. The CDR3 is CSVDHYEQFF. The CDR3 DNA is TGCAGCGTGGACCATTATGAGCAGTTCTTC.

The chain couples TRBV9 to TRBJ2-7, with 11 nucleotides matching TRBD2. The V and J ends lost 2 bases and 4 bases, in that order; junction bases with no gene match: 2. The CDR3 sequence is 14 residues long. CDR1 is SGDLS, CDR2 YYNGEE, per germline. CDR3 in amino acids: CASSVGLAEYEQYF. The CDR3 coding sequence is TGTGCCAGCAGCGTGGGACTAGCGGAATACGAGCAGTACTTC.

The CDR3 here is CSVERREVTGELFF. CDR3 nucleotides: TGCAGCGTTGAGAGACGGGAGGTCACCGGGGAGCTGTTTTTT. The genes are TRBV29-1 and TRBJ2-2; 7 bases agree with TRBD2. The CDR3 covers 14 residues. Germline V CDR1 and CDR2: SQVTM, ANQGSEA. J lost 4 bases, V lost 3 bases, and 5 bases had no gene match.

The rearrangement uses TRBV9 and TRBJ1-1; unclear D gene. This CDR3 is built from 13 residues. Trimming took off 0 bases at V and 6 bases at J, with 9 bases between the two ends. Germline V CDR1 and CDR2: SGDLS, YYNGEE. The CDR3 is CASSVVSRAEAFF. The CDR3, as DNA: TGTGCCAGCAGCGTAGTTTCTAGGGCTGAAGCTTTCTTT. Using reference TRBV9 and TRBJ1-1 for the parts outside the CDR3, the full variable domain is DSGVTQTPKHLITATGQRVTLRCSPRSGDLSVYWYQQSLDQGLQFLIQYYNGEERAKGNILERFSAQQFPDLHSELNLSSLELGDSALYFCASSVVSRAEAFFGQGTRLTVV.

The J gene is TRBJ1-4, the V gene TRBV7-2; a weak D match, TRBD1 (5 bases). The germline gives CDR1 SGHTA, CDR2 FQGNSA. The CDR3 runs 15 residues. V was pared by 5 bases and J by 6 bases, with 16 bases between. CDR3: CASSPWTSGDEKLFF. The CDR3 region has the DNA TGTGCCAGCAGCCCCTGGACGTCGGGGGATGAAAAACTGTTTTTT.

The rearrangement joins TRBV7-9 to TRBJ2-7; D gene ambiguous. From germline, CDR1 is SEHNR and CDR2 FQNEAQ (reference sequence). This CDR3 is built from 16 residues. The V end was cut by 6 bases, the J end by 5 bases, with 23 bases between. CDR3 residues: CASSPTDGPQRNEQYF. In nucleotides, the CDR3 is TGTGCCAGCAGTCCTACTGACGGTCCCCAAAGGAACGAGCAGTACTTC. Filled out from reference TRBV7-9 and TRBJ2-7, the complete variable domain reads DTGVSQNPRHKITKRGQNVTFRCDPISEHNRLYWYRQTLGQGPEFLTYFQNEAQLEKSRLLSDRFSAERPKGSFSTLEIQRTEQGDSAMYLCASSPTDGPQRNEQYFGPGTRLTVT.

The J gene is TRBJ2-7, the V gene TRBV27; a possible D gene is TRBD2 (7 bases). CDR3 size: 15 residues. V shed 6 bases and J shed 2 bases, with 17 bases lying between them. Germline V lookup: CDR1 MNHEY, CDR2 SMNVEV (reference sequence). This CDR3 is CASSPTVRGPYEQYF. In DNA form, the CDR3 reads TGTGCCAGCAGCCCCACGGTGCGGGGGCCCTACGAGCAGTACTTC.

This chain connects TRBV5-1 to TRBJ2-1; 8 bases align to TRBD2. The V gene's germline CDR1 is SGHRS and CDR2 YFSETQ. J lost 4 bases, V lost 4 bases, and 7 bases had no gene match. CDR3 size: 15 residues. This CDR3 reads CASSDNQREYNEQFF. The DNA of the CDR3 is TGCGCCAGCAGCGATAATCAGCGGGAGTACAATGAGCAGTTCTTC. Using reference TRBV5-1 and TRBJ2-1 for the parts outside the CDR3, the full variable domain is KAGVTQTPRYLIKTRGQQVTLSCSPISGHRSVSWYQQTPGQGLQFLFEYFSETQRNKGNFPGRFSGRQFSNSRSEMNVSTLELGDSALYLCASSDNQREYNEQFFGPGTRLTVL.

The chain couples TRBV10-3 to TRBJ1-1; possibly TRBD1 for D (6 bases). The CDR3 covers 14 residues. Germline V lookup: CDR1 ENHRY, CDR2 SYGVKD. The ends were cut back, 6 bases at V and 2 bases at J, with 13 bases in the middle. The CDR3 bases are TGTGCCATCAGCCGGGACACCCTTAACACTGAAGCTTTCTTT. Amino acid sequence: CAISRDTLNTEAFF.

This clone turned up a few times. CDR3: CASSGGLAGNEQFF. In nucleotides, the CDR3 is TGTGCCAGCAGTGGGGGACTAGCGGGAAATGAGCAGTTCTTC. This rearrangement joins TRBV6-4 to TRBJ2-1; 13 positions match TRBD2. J gave up 7 bases and V 4 bases, and 1 base lay outside the gene matches. Germline loops: CDR1 MRHNA, CDR2 SNTAGT. The CDR3 spans 14 residues.

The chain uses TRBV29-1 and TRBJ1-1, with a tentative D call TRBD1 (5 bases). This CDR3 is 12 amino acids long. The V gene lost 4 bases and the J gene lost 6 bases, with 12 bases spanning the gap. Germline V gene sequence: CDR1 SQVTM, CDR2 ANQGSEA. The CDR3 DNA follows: TGCAGCGTTGTGGGACGGGGCGCTGAAGCTTTCTTT. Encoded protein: CSVVGRGAEAFF.

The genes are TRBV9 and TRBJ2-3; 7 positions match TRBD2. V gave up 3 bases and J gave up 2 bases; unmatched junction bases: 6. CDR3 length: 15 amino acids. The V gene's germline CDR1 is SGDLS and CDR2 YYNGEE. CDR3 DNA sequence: TGTGCCAGCAGCGGGGAGGGCCGAGACACAGATACGCAGTATTTT. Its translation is CASSGEGRDTDTQYF.

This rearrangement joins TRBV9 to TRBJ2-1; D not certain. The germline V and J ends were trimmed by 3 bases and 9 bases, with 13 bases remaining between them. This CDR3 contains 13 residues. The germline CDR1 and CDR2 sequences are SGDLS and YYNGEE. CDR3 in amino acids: CASSAHRLGEQFF. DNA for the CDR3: TGTGCCAGCAGCGCCCATCGACTGGGTGAGCAGTTCTTC.

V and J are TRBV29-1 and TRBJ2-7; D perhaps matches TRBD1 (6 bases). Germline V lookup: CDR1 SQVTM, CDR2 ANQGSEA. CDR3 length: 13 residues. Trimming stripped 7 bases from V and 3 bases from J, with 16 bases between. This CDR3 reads CSAWTDTDYEQYF. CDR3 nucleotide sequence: TGCAGCGCTTGGACAGATACTGACTACGAGCAGTACTTC.

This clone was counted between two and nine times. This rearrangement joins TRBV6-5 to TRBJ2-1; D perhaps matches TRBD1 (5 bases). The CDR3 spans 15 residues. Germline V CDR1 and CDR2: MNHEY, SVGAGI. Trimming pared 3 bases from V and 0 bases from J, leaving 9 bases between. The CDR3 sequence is CASSYGRGSYNEQFF. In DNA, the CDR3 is TGTGCCAGCAGTTATGGTAGGGGCTCCTACAATGAGCAGTTCTTC.

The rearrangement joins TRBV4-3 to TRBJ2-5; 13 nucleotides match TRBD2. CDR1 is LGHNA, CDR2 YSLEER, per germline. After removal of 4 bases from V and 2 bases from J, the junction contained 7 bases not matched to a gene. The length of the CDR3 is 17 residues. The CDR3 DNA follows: TGCGCCAGCAGCCCCCGGACTAGCGGGAGTGTACAAGAGACCCAGTACTTC. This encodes CASSPRTSGSVQETQYF.

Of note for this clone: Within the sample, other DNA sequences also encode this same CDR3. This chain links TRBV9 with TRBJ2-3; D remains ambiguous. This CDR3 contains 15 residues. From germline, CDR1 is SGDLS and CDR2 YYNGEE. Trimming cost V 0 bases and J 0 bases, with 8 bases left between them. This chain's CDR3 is CASSVGGSSTDTQYF. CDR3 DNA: TGTGCCAGCAGCGTAGGTGGATCGAGCACAGATACGCAGTATTTT.

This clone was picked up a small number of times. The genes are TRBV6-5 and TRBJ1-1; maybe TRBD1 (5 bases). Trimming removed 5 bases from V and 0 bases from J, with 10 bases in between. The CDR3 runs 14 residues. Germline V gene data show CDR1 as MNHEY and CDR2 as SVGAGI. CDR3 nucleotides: TGTGCCAGCAGTAGTCAGGGTATGAACACTGAAGCTTTCTTT. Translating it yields CASSSQGMNTEAFF.